The 22 T cell receptor beta chains reported below all come from one sample, sequenced in a study of shared clonotypes between healthy human individuals. Libraries were prepared by immunoSEQ multiplex PCR; TCRdb keeps only in-frame clonotypes and omits some of them. This repertoire shows millions of clones, 85% to 95% found once; its top ten account for more than 0.1%. Sample: naive CD4+ T cells sorted from blood. Documented subset: CD45RA+ positively selected. The receptors here all came from a man aged 18 to 29 in good health.

The chain recombines TRBV18 with TRBJ2-1, with TRBD2 matching 10 bases. CDR1 is KGHSH and CDR2 is LQKENI in the germline V gene. Trimming took 4 bases from V and 9 from J; bases not matched to a gene: 9. This CDR3 spans 15 amino acids. The CDR3 DNA reads as TGTGCCAGCTCACTTGGCGCTAGCGGGAGTGGTGAGCAGTTCTTC. Its protein product is CASSLGASGSGEQFF.

V gene TRBV7-2 combines with J gene TRBJ2-7; 7 bases align to TRBD2. The V gene end was trimmed by 4 bases and the J gene end by 0 bases; junction bases not matched to a gene: 3. The germline CDR1 and CDR2 sequences are SGHTA and FQGNSA. CDR3 length: 14 residues. CDR3 nucleotide sequence: TGTGCCAGCAGCTACGGGGGGAGCTCCTACGAGCAGTACTTC. It codes for CASSYGGSSYEQYF.

The rearrangement joins TRBV5-4 to TRBJ1-1; 9 nucleotides align to TRBD1. The V gene end was trimmed by 2 bases and the J gene end by 1 base; junction bases not matched to a gene: 3. The CDR3 is 15 amino acids. Germline V CDR1 and CDR2: SGHNT, YYREEE (reference sequence). The CDR3 nucleotides are TGTGCCAGCAGCTTAATGGACAGGGGGAACACTGAAGCTTTCTTT. Its translation: CASSLMDRGNTEAFF.

V is TRBV5-1 and J is TRBJ2-5; TRBD2 agrees at 10 bases. The ends lost 6 bases at V and 3 bases at J; junction bases unmatched: 5. This CDR3 region has 14 residues. Germline V gives CDR1 SGHRS, CDR2 YFSETQ. The CDR3 DNA sequence: TGCGCCAGCACCCAAGCGGGGGGGAAAGAGACCCAGTACTTC. Amino acid sequence: CASTQAGGKETQYF.

The chain joins TRBV5-5 to TRBJ2-5; the D is unclear. Trimming stripped 2 bases from V and 2 bases from J, with 7 bases between. CDR1 is SGHKS, CDR2 YYEKEE, per germline (reference sequence). The CDR3 consists of 13 residues. CDR3 sequence reads: CASSFSPQETQYF. The CDR3 DNA sequence: TGTGCCAGCAGCTTCAGTCCACAAGAGACCCAGTACTTC. The complete variable domain, with remaining parts taken from reference TRBV5-5 and TRBJ2-5, reads DAGVTQSPTHLIKTRGQQVTLRCSPISGHKSVSWYQQVLGQGPQFIFQYYEKEERGRGNFPDRFSARQFPNYSSELNVNALLLGDSALYLCASSFSPQETQYFGPGTRLLVL.

For this clone: The sample holds other DNA sequences that translate to the same CDR3. Here the CDR3 DNA reads TGTGCCTGGAGTGCGAATTCACCCCTCCACTTT. Translating gives CAWSANSPLHF. This sequence joins TRBV30 and TRBJ1-6; D not certain. Trimming cost V 1 base and J 7 bases, with 2 bases left between them. Germline CDR1 GTSNPN, CDR2 SVGIG (reference sequence). The length of the CDR3 is 11 residues.

The chain is built from TRBV5-1 and TRBJ2-5, with D possibly matching TRBD2 (6 bases). The germline V and J ends were trimmed by 5 bases and 5 bases, with 19 bases remaining between them. This CDR3 region has 15 residues. In germline, CDR1 is SGHRS, CDR2 YFSETQ. For the CDR3, the DNA is TGCGCCAGCAGAGTCTTAGCCATCGGAGGGGAGACCCAGTACTTC. Translation gives CASRVLAIGGETQYF. Variable domain in full (rest from reference TRBV5-1 and TRBJ2-5): KAGVTQTPRYLIKTRGQQVTLSCSPISGHRSVSWYQQTPGQGLQFLFEYFSETQRNKGNFPGRFSGRQFSNSRSEMNVSTLELGDSALYLCASRVLAIGGETQYFGPGTRLLVL.

This clone has only a few counts. The chain combines TRBV20-1 with TRBJ1-4; D not resolved. V lost 0 bases, J lost 13 bases, and 9 bases lay in between. Germline V gene sequence: CDR1 DFQATT, CDR2 SNEGSKA (reference sequence). This CDR3 has 11 amino acids. CDR3 residues: CSARENLGLFF. CDR3 DNA sequence: TGCAGTGCTAGAGAAAACCTGGGACTGTTTTTT.

V and J are TRBV5-5 and TRBJ1-4; 11 positions agree with TRBD1. Trimming at V came to 0 bases and at J to 0 bases, leaving 1 base not matched to a gene. From germline, CDR1 is SGHKS and CDR2 YYEKEE (reference sequence). The CDR3 has 17 residues. The CDR3 bases are TGTGCCAGCAGCTTGGGGACAGGGGGCACAACTAATGAAAAACTGTTTTTT. Translation: CASSLGTGGTTNEKLFF.

This rearrangement joins TRBV30 to TRBJ2-1; TRBD1 matches 10 bases. The J segment lost 6 bases and the V segment lost 2 bases, leaving 10 bases of the junction unmatched. The CDR3 spans 16 residues. Germline CDR1 reads GTSNPN; CDR2 reads SVGIG (reference sequence). In nucleotides, the CDR3 is TGTGCCTGGAGTTCGTCCGGGACAGGGGTTTTCAATGAGCAGTTCTTC. It encodes CAWSSSGTGVFNEQFF.

The V gene is TRBV2, the J gene TRBJ2-5, with no clear D. This CDR3 spans 16 amino acids. V lost 7 bases and J 0 bases, leaving 18 bases between the germline ends. CDR1 and CDR2 from the germline V gene are SNHLY and FYNNEI. The CDR3 bases are TGTGCCAGCATTTCGGGCGGCGGTCTCTACCAAGAGACCCAGTACTTC. Amino acid sequence: CASISGGGLYQETQYF.

V is TRBV11-2 and J is TRBJ2-7; 8 bases line up with TRBD2. Germline CDR1 and CDR2: SGHAT and FQNNGV. This CDR3 has 15 amino acids. V gave up 2 bases and J gave up 1 base; unmatched junction bases: 4. The CDR3 nucleotides are TGTGCCAGCAGCTTAATTAGCGGGACTTCCTACGAGCAGTACTTC. Residues: CASSLISGTSYEQYF.

The chain employs TRBV6-6 and TRBJ2-3, with TRBD1 matching 11 bases. The length of the CDR3 is 16 residues. The germline CDR1 and CDR2 sequences are MNHNY and SVGAGI (reference sequence). With V trimmed by 6 bases and J by 7 bases, 12 bases remained unmatched. The chain's CDR3 is CASSHRDRGGDYTQYF. In nucleotides, the CDR3 is TGTGCCAGCAGCCACCGGGACAGGGGGGGAGATTATACGCAGTATTTT.

A single count supports this clone. CDR3 sequence reads: CASSQEGTDTQYF. CDR3 nucleotide sequence: TGCGCCAGCAGCCAAGAAGGCACAGATACGCAGTATTTT. The chain has TRBV4-3 and TRBJ2-3; D is undetermined. The CDR3 spans 13 residues. V lost 0 bases, J lost 1 base, and 2 bases lay in between. The V gene's germline CDR1 is LGHNA and CDR2 YSLEER.

This chain's CDR3 is CATSRDRTDYGYTF. The CDR3 nucleotides are TGTGCCACCAGCAGAGACAGGACAGATTATGGCTACACCTTC. V and J are TRBV15 and TRBJ1-2, with TRBD1 as a possible D gene (6 bases). The length of the CDR3 is 14 residues. Trimming pared 0 bases from V and 5 bases from J, leaving 10 bases between. In germline, CDR1 is LNHNV, CDR2 YYDKDF (reference sequence).

The V call is TRBV6-1, the J call TRBJ1-4, with a tentative D call TRBD1 (5 bases). V dropped 8 bases and J dropped 8 bases, with 12 bases sitting between them. CDR1 is MNHNS, CDR2 SASEGT, per germline. This CDR3 comprises 12 residues. The DNA for the CDR3 is TGTGCCAGCGGCCTCTGGGGGGAAAAACTGTTTTTT. It encodes CASGLWGEKLFF.

On this clone itself: One end of the junction does not line up with germline, which may come from a read error. The chain employs TRBV7-2 and TRBJ2-1, with 9 nucleotides matching TRBD2. Germline V gives CDR1 SGHTA, CDR2 FQGNSA. The CDR3 covers 17 residues. CDR3: CASSSTRAGLAYNEQLF. CDR3 coding DNA: TGTGCCAGCAGCTCGACAAGGGCGGGACTAGCCTACAATGAGCAGCTCTTC.

This chain connects TRBV7-6 to TRBJ2-7, with D perhaps given as TRBD1 or TRBD2 (5 bases each). Looked up from germline, CDR1 is SGHVS and CDR2 is FNYEAQ. The CDR3 runs to 13 residues. V was shortened by 1 base and J by 4 bases, with 8 bases between the two germline ends. Here the CDR3 DNA reads TGTGCCAGCAGCTTAGGTTGGGGGTACGAGCAGTACTTC. It specifies CASSLGWGYEQYF.

This clone came up once. This CDR3 is CASSRPGASGGEQFF. In nucleotides, the CDR3 is TGCGCCAGCAGCCGCCCCGGGGCTAGCGGGGGAGAGCAGTTCTTC. J is TRBJ2-1 and V is TRBV4-1, with 10 bases that match TRBD2. Trimming at V came to 4 bases and at J to 10 bases, leaving 10 bases not matched to a gene. The V gene's germline CDR1 is MGHRA and CDR2 YSYEKL. The CDR3 is 15 residues long.

The chain is built from TRBV11-2 and TRBJ2-7, with 10 positions matching TRBD2. CDR1 and CDR2 (germline): SGHAT, FQNNGV. The CDR3 is 14 residues long. After removal of 5 bases from V and 2 bases from J, the junction contained 3 bases not matched to a gene. This CDR3 reads CASSVLAGPYEQYF. Written as DNA, the CDR3 is TGTGCCAGCAGCGTACTAGCGGGACCCTACGAGCAGTACTTC.

About this clone: At one of its ends the junction is not consistent with the germline gene, which may arise from a read error. The chain has TRBV25-1 and TRBJ1-3; TRBD1 matches 9 bases. Germline values: CDR1 MGHDK, CDR2 SYGVNS. There are 12 residues in the CDR3. The CDR3 sequence is CASSEKMGQGSF. The CDR3 bases are TGTGCCAGCAGTGAAAAGATGGGACAGGGTAGCTTT.

The CDR3 nucleotides are TGTGCCAGCAGTGAACGAGAGAGCTCCTATAATTCACCCCTCCACTTT. It encodes CASSERESSYNSPLHF. The chain links TRBV2 to TRBJ1-6; D unresolved. V shed 2 bases and J shed 0 bases, with 8 bases lying between them. CDR1 SNHLY and CDR2 FYNNEI come from the germline V gene. CDR3 length: 16 residues.